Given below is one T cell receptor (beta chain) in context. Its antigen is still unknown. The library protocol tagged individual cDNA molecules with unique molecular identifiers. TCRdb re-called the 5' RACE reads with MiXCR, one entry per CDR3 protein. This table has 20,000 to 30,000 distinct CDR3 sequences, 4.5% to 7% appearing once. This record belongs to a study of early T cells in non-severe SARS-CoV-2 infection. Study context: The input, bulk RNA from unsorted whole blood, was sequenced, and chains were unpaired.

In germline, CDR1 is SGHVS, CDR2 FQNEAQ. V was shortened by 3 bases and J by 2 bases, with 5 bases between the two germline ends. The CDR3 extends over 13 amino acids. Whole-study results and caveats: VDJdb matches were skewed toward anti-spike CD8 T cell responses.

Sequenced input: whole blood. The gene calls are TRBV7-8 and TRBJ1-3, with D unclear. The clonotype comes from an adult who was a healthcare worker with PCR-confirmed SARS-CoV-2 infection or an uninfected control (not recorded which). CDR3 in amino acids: CASSFQPGNTIYF. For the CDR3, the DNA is TGTGCCAGCAGCTTTCAGCCTGGAAACACCATATATTTT. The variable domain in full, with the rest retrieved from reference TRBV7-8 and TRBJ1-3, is GAGVSQSPRYKVAKRGQDVALRCDPISGHVSLFWYQQALGQGPEFLTYFQNEAQLDKSGLPSDRFFAERPEGSVSTLKIQRTQQEDSAVYLCASSFQPGNTIYFGEGSWLTVV.